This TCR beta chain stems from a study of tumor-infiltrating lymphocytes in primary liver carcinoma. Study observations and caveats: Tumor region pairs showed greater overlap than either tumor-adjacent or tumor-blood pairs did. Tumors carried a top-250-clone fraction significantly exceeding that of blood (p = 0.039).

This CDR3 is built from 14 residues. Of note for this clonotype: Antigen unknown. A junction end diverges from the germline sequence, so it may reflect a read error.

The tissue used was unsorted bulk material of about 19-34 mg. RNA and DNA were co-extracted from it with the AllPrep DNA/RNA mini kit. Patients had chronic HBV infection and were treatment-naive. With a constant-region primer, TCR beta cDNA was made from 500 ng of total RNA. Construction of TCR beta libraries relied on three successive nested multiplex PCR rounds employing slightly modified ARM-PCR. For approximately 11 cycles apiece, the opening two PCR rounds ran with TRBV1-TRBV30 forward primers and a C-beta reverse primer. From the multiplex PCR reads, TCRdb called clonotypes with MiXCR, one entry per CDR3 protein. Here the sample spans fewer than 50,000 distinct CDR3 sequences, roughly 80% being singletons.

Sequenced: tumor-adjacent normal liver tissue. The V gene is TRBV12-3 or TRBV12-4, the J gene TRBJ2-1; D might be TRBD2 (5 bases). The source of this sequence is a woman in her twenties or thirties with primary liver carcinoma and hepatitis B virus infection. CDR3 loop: CASSWTCAYNEQFF. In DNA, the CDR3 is TGTGCCAGCAGTTGGACTTGCGCCTACAATGAACAGTTCTTC.